This T cell receptor (beta chain) is drawn from a study of shared clonotypes between healthy human individuals. Study-level points and caveats: The study drew on few donors, limiting represented genetic and exposure-history diversity.

About this clone: No antigen is known for it.

Using immunoSEQ multiplex PCR, the repertoire was profiled, and TCRdb retains in-frame clones only, with some absent. The sample includes under 1,900,000 clones, about 98.5% of them seen just once. CDR1 and CDR2 from the germline V gene are SGHRS and YFSETQ. V was shortened by 4 bases and J by 6 bases, with 26 bases between the two germline ends. The length of the CDR3 is 17 residues. Sequencing was performed on naive CD4+ T cells sorted from blood. Documented subset: CD45RA+ positively selected. This TCR was sampled from a man aged 30 to 45 in good health. J is TRBJ2-7 and V is TRBV5-1, with D maybe TRBD1 (6 bases). The CDR3 DNA sequence: TGCGCCAGCAGCCCCACCCCCCAGGGACAAGGGGAGTCCGAGCAGTACTTC. Its translation is CASSPTPQGQGESEQYF.